These T cell receptor beta chains were read from a single sample in a study of Graves' ophthalmopathy and Graves' hyperthyroidism. TCRdb re-called the multiplex PCR reads through MiXCR, storing one row per CDR3 protein. Of over a million distinct CDR3 sequences listed, roughly 35% are singletons. Sequencing was done on a sample of peripheral blood or thyroid tissue (not recorded which). These receptors originate from an adult man with Graves' hyperthyroidism. CDR3s include the opening cysteine and the closing phenylalanine or tryptophan. Fields, in order: CDR3 length, D gene, V gene, CDR3 protein. The D gene is left open where the match is weak.

CDR3 length: 15
D gene: -
V gene: TRBV20-1
CDR3 protein: CSAKTGPLSNQPQHF

CDR3 length: 12
D gene: -
V gene: TRBV24-1
CDR3 protein: CATSDRRGTQYF

CDR3 length: 14
D gene: TRBD1
V gene: TRBV24-1
CDR3 protein: CASSPRQGATEAFF

CDR3 length: 15
D gene: -
V gene: TRBV5-6
CDR3 protein: CASSLGETLDEKLFF

CDR3 length: 13
D gene: -
V gene: TRBV10-3
CDR3 protein: CAISEQGFGVQHF

CDR3 length: 14
D gene: -
V gene: TRBV29-1
CDR3 protein: CSVEGHQNTGELFF

CDR3 length: 12
D gene: TRBD1
V gene: TRBV29-1
CDR3 protein: CSVRQGDYGYTF

CDR3 length: 14
D gene: -
V gene: TRBV6-5
CDR3 protein: CASRPSGVHQPQHF

CDR3 length: 16
D gene: -
V gene: TRBV4-3
CDR3 protein: CASSQDPGLGRTEAFF

CDR3 length: 16
D gene: TRBD1
V gene: TRBV19
CDR3 protein: CASRPGTGGFNQPQHF

CDR3 length: 15
D gene: -
V gene: TRBV10-3
CDR3 protein: CAISENPTGTYEQYF

CDR3 length: 14
D gene: -
V gene: TRBV6-5
CDR3 protein: CATCLQRPNSPLHF

CDR3 length: 17
D gene: -
V gene: TRBV10-3
CDR3 protein: CAISGRGGEETNTEAFF

CDR3 length: 12
D gene: -
V gene: TRBV24-1
CDR3 protein: CATSGVNTEAFF

CDR3 length: 14
D gene: TRBD2
V gene: TRBV2
CDR3 protein: CASSSAGGNQPQYF

CDR3 length: 13
D gene: -
V gene: TRBV6-5
CDR3 protein: CAGSSTWNQPQHF

CDR3 length: 16
D gene: TRBD1
V gene: TRBV15
CDR3 protein: CATNLDRASNTGELFF

CDR3 length: 12
D gene: -
V gene: TRBV12-3/TRBV12-4
CDR3 protein: CASSATQETQYF